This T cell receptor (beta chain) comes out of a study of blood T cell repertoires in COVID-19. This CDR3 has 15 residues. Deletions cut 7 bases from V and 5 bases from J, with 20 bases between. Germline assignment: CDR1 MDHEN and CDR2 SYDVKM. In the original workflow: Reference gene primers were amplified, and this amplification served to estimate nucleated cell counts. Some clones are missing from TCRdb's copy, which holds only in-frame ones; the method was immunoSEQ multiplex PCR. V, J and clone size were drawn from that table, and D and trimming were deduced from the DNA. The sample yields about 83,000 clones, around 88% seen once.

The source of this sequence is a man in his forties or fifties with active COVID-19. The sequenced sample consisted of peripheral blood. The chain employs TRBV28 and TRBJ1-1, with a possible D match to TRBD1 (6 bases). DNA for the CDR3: TGTGCCAGCACCCTTTTCAGGGGCGGAGTGACTGAAGCTTTCTTT. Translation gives CASTLFRGGVTEAFF.